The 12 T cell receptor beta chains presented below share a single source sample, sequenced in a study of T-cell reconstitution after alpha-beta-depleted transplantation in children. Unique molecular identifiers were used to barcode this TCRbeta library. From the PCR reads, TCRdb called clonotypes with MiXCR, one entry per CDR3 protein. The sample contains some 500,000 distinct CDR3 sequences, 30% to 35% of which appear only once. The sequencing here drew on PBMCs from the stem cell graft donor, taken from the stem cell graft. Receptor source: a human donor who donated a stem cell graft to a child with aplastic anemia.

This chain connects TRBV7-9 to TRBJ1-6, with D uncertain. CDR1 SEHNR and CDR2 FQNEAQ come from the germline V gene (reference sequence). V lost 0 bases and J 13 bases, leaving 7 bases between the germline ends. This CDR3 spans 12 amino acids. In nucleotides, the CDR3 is TGTGCCAGCAGCTTAGCGATGGCGCCCCTCCACTTT. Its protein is CASSLAMAPLHF.

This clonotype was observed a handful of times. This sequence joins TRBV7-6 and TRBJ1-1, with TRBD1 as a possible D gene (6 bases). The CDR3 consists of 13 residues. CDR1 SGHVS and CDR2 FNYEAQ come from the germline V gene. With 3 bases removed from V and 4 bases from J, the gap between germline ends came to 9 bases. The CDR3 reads CASSFIGGTEAFF. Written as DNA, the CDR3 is TGTGCCAGCAGCTTCATAGGGGGCACTGAAGCTTTCTTT.

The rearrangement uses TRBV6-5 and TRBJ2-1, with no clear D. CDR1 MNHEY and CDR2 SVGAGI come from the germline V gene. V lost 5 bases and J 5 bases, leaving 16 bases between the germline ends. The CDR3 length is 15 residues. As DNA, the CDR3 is TGTGCCAGCAGTCTCGACATTAGTCTAGACAATGAGCAGTTCTTC. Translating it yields CASSLDISLDNEQFF.

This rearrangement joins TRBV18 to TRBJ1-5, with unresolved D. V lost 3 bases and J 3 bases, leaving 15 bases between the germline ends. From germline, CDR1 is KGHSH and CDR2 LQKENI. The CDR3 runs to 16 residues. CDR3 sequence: CASSPLSRHYNQPQHF. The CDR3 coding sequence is TGTGCCAGCTCACCGTTGTCGCGCCATTACAATCAGCCCCAGCATTTT.

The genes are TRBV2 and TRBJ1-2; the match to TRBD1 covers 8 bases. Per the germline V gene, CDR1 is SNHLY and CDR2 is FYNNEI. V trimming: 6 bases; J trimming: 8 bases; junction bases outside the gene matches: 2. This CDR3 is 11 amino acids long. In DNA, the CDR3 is TGTGCCAGCAGACAGGGGGGCGGCTACACCTTC. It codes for CASRQGGGYTF.

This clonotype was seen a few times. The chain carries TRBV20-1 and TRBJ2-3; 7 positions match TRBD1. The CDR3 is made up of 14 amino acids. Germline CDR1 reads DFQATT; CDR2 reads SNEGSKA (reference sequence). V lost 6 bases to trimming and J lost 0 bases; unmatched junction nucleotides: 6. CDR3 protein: CSAKTGPSTDTQYF. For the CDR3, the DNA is TGCAGTGCCAAGACAGGGCCTAGCACAGATACGCAGTATTTT.

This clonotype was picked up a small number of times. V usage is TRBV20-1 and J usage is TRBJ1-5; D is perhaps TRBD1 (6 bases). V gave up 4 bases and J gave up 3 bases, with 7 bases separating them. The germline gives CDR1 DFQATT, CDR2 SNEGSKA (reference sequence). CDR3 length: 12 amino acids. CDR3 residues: CSANRDNQPQHF. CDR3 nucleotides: TGCAGTGCTAACAGGGACAATCAGCCCCAGCATTTT.

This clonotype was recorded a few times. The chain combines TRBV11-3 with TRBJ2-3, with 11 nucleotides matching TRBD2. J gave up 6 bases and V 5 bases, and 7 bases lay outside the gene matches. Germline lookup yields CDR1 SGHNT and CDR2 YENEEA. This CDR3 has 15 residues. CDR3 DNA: TGTGCCAGCAGCCCGGGACTAGCGGTTCGGGATACGCAGTATTTT. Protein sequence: CASSPGLAVRDTQYF.

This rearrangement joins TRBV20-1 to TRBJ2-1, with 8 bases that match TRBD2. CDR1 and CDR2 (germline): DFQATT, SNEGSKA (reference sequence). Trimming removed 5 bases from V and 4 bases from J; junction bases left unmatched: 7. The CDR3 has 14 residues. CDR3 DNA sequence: TGCAGTGCTTATAGCGGGGCTATTTACAATGAGCAGTTCTTC. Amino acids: CSAYSGAIYNEQFF.

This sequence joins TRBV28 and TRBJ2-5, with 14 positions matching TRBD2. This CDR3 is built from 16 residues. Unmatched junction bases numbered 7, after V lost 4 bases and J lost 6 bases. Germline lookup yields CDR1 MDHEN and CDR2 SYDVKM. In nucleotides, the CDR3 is TGTGCCAGCAGTTCGGGGACTAGCGGGAGTCGGAAGACCCAGTACTTC. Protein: CASSSGTSGSRKTQYF.

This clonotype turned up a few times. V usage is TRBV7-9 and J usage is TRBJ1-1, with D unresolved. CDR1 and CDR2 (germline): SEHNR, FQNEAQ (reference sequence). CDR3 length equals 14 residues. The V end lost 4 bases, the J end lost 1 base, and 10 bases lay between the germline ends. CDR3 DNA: TGTGCCAGCAGCTCCCAACGAGGGAACACTGAAGCTTTCTTT. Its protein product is CASSSQRGNTEAFF.

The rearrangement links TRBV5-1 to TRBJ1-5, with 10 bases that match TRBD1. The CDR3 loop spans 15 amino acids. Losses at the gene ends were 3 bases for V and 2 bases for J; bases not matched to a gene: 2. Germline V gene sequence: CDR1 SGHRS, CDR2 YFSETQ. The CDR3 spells CASSWGTGGNQPQHF. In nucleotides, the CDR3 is TGCGCCAGCAGCTGGGGGACAGGGGGCAATCAGCCCCAGCATTTT.